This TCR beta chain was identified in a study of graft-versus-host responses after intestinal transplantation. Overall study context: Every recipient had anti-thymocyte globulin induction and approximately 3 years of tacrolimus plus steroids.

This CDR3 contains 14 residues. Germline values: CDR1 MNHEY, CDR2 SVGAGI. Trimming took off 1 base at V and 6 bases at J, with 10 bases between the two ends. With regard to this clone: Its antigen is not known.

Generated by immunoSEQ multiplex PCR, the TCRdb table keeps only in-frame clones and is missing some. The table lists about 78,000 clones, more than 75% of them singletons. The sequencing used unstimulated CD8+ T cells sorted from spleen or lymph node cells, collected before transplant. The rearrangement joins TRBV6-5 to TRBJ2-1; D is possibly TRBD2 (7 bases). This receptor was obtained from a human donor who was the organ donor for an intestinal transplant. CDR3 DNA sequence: TGTGCCAGCAGTTACTGGGGGGGGCCCAATGAGCAGTTCTTC. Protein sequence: CASSYWGGPNEQFF.